These 16 T cell receptor beta chains originate from one sample sequenced in a study of T-cell memory formation after mild COVID-19 (dated by TCRdb to about 2021). Library preparation was by 5' RACE. The sequencer listed for this sample is Illumina NovaSeq 6000. The public reads were run again by TCRdb, first through fastp at Q25 and then through MiXCR, and only productive beta chains were kept. Each record represents a unique CDR3 protein, reported with the most common genes and DNA among its rows. In all, the sample holds some 310,000 distinct CDR3 sequences, and 20% to 25% of those were seen once. Of the sample, over 20% falls within the top ten clones. Sequenced sample: PBMCs or a T cell subset sorted from them (not recorded which). Receptor source: a man younger than 30 who had mild COVID-19 (a few samples of this study predate the infection). The sample titles of this study are shuffled in the database, so cell type and time point are left out; the donor was told from shared clones.

The V gene is TRBV4-1, the J gene TRBJ1-5; TRBD1 is a possible D gene (5 bases). Germline V CDR1 and CDR2: MGHRA, YSYEKL. The length of the CDR3 is 15 residues. Trimming pared 4 bases from V and 2 bases from J, leaving 12 bases between. The CDR3: CASSLRVGGNQPQHF. The CDR3 DNA sequence: TGCGCCAGCAGCCTCAGGGTAGGGGGCAATCAGCCCCAGCATTTT.

This clonotype was observed at least ten times. This chain links TRBV5-1 with TRBJ2-3; D may be TRBD1 (6 bases). The CDR3 is made up of 15 amino acids. The ends were cut back, 4 bases at V and 0 bases at J, with 12 bases in the middle. Germline CDR1 reads SGHRS; CDR2 reads YFSETQ. The CDR3 DNA reads TGCGCCAGCAGCCCAGGACAGACTAGCACAGATACGCAGTATTTT. Its protein product is CASSPGQTSTDTQYF.

V and J are TRBV2 and TRBJ1-2; D is ambiguous. The CDR3 runs to 12 residues. Trimming shortened V by 8 bases and J by 8 bases, and 15 bases separated the two germline ends. CDR1 is SNHLY, CDR2 FYNNEI, per germline. The CDR3 is CASLNPQGGYTF. CDR3 DNA sequence: TGTGCCAGCCTGAACCCTCAAGGGGGCTACACCTTC.

This clonotype was observed many times. The genes are TRBV7-2 and TRBJ2-2; D gene uncertain. The ends were cut back, 1 base at V and 7 bases at J, with 4 bases in the middle. CDR3 length equals 12 residues. Looked up from germline, CDR1 is SGHTA and CDR2 is FQGNSA. For the CDR3, the DNA is TGTGCCAGCAGCTTAGTTGGCGGGGAGCTGTTTTTT. Translating gives CASSLVGGELFF.

This sequence joins TRBV6-1 and TRBJ2-1; 8 bases align to TRBD2. The V and J ends lost 8 bases and 2 bases, in that order; junction bases with no gene match: 5. This CDR3 region has 14 residues. Germline V gene sequence: CDR1 MNHNS, CDR2 SASEGT. CDR3 in DNA: TGTGCCAGCGAAAGCGGGGGAACCTACAATGAGCAGTTCTTC. It specifies CASESGGTYNEQFF.

The chain uses TRBV9 and TRBJ2-3; D unresolved. The CDR3 is 14 residues long. V shed 0 bases and J shed 6 bases, with 11 bases lying between them. In germline, CDR1 is SGDLS, CDR2 YYNGEE. CDR3 coding DNA: TGTGCCAGCAGCGTAGAAACGGTCCTTGATACGCAGTATTTT. It translates to CASSVETVLDTQYF.

The gene calls are TRBV6-5 and TRBJ2-7; D remains unclear. V was trimmed by 4 bases and J by 0 bases, leaving 7 bases between them. The CDR3 totals 13 residues. Germline V gives CDR1 MNHEY, CDR2 SVGAGI. CDR3 region: CASSLRPSYEQYF. CDR3 coding DNA: TGTGCCAGCAGTTTGAGACCCTCCTACGAGCAGTACTTC.

This chain links TRBV7-2 with TRBJ2-5, with 7 bases lining up with TRBD2. The CDR3 consists of 13 residues. Trimming removed 6 bases from V and 5 bases from J; junction bases left unmatched: 6. Germline CDR1 is SGHTA and CDR2 is FQGNSA. DNA for the CDR3: TGTGCCAGCAGTGGGGGACTACTGGAGACCCAGTACTTC. Amino acid sequence: CASSGGLLETQYF. Looking up the rest from reference TRBV7-2 and TRBJ2-5 gives the full variable domain: GAGVSQSPSNKVTEKGKDVELRCDPISGHTALYWYRQSLGQGLEFLIYFQGNSAPDKSGLPSDRFSAERTGGSVSTLTIQRTQQEDSAVYLCASSGGLLETQYFGPGTRLLVL.

This clonotype was seen repeatedly, ten times or more. The rearrangement uses TRBV24-1 and TRBJ2-1; 8 nucleotides align to TRBD1. After removal of 7 bases from V and 5 bases from J, the junction contained 3 bases not matched to a gene. The germline CDR1 and CDR2 sequences are KGHDR and SFDVKD. CDR3 length: 13 amino acids. CDR3 nucleotide sequence: TGTGCCACCAGAGGACAGGGCAACAATGAGCAGTTCTTC. It encodes CATRGQGNNEQFF.

A few counts support this clonotype. The chain combines TRBV20-1 with TRBJ1-5, with TRBD1 as a possible D gene (6 bases). In germline, CDR1 is DFQATT, CDR2 SNEGSKA (reference sequence). CDR3 length: 13 residues. V was clipped by 7 bases and J by 5 bases, with 15 bases between them. The CDR3 region is CSGGDRGHQPQHF. CDR3 nucleotides: TGCAGTGGAGGGGATCGGGGGCATCAGCCCCAGCATTTT.

This sequence joins TRBV7-8 and TRBJ1-2; D gene uncertain. From germline, CDR1 is SGHVS and CDR2 FQNEAQ. The V gene lost 2 bases and the J gene lost 5 bases, with 12 bases spanning the gap. The CDR3 is 14 amino acids. CDR3 amino acids: CASSLNPYGYGYTF. CDR3 DNA sequence: TGTGCCAGCAGCTTAAACCCCTACGGGTATGGCTACACCTTC.

The J gene is TRBJ2-1, the V gene TRBV18, with D possibly matching TRBD1 (5 bases). The CDR3 is made up of 12 amino acids. Trimming removed 3 bases from V and 8 bases from J, with 8 bases in between. CDR1 is KGHSH, CDR2 LQKENI, per germline. In DNA form, the CDR3 reads TGTGCCAGCTCACCGATGACAGATGAGCAGTTCTTC. Translated: CASSPMTDEQFF.

The chain links TRBV12-3 or TRBV12-4 to TRBJ2-3; D is perhaps TRBD2 (5 bases). V was pared by 3 bases and J by 2 bases, with 6 bases between. CDR3 length: 13 residues. CDR3 residues: CASSLDFTDTQYF. DNA for the CDR3: TGTGCCAGCAGTTTGGACTTCACAGATACGCAGTATTTT.

The chain carries TRBV19 and TRBJ1-5, with TRBD1 matching 8 bases. Germline lookup yields CDR1 LNHDA and CDR2 SQIVND (reference sequence). The CDR3 sequence is 14 residues long. V gave up 6 bases and J gave up 2 bases; unmatched junction bases: 3. The CDR3 spells CASRDRAGNQPQHF. The DNA of the CDR3 is TGTGCCAGTAGGGACAGGGCGGGCAATCAGCCCCAGCATTTT.

This clonotype has just a few counts. The chain couples TRBV3-1 to TRBJ2-7, with TRBD1 matching over 7 bases. The CDR3 is 13 amino acids. V lost 3 bases to trimming and J lost 2 bases; unmatched junction nucleotides: 1. Germline loops: CDR1 LGHDT, CDR2 YNNKEL (reference sequence). CDR3 protein: CASSHGQAYEQYV. The CDR3 DNA follows: TGTGCCAGCAGCCACGGACAGGCCTACGAGCAGTACGTC.

The V gene is TRBV5-4, the J gene TRBJ1-6; perhaps TRBD1 as D (5 bases). This CDR3 has 17 residues. V gave up 0 bases and J gave up 10 bases, with 20 bases separating them. Germline V CDR1 and CDR2: SGHNT, YYREEE (reference sequence). The CDR3 region is CASSLVGPRAAGSPLHF. The CDR3 coding sequence is TGTGCCAGCAGCTTGGTGGGTCCCAGGGCAGCCGGGTCACCCCTCCACTTT.